A selection of T cell receptor beta chains follows, all from one sample in a study of CD8 T cells in ankylosing spondylitis. One entry per CDR3 protein, called by TCRdb with MiXCR from the 5' RACE reads. The data contain fewer than 180,000 distinct CDR3 sequences, around 45% of them singletons. Input material: synovial fluid, either unsorted or a sorted T cell fraction (not recorded which). Source of these receptors: a male donor with ankylosing spondylitis. CDR3s include the opening cysteine and the closing phenylalanine or tryptophan. D genes are given only for firm matches. Clone size appears in some rows only: once, few, many, or a class for an expanded clone.

abundance,j_gene,len,v_gene,d_gene,CDR3nt,CDR3aa
few,TRBJ1-2,14,TRBV12-3/TRBV12-4,.,TGTGCCAGCAGTTCACACTCAGAGAACTATGGCTACACCTTC,CASSSHSENYGYTF
few,TRBJ1-1,17,TRBV7-9,.,TGTGCCAGCAGCCCACCTAATAGCCGGTCTCTAGACACTGAAGCTTTCTTT,CASSPPNSRSLDTEAFF
.,TRBJ2-7,15,TRBV25-1,TRBD1,TGTGCCAGCACCTCACGGGGGGACAGGGGCCACGAGCAGTACTTC,CASTSRGDRGHEQYF
.,TRBJ2-1,15,TRBV6-1,.,TGTGCCAGCAGTGAAGCTGGGGGGAACTACAATGAGCAGTTCTTC,CASSEAGGNYNEQFF
few,TRBJ2-1,17,TRBV3-1,.,TGTGCCAGCAGCTCCGAAATCGGGACTCCACACTACAATGAGCAGTTCTTC,CASSSEIGTPHYNEQFF
few,TRBJ2-7,14,TRBV28,.,TGTGCCAGCAGTTTATTAGCATCCACCTACGAGCAGTACTTC,CASSLLASTYEQYF
many,TRBJ2-2,16,TRBV19,TRBD1,TGTGCCAGCCGCGACTACAGGGGGCGGAACACCGGGGAGCTGTTTTTT,CASRDYRGRNTGELFF
.,TRBJ1-1,13,TRBV4-2,.,TGTGCCAGCAGCCACATGGGTGGCACTGAAGCTTTCTTT,CASSHMGGTEAFF
few,TRBJ2-1,15,TRBV24-1,TRBD1,TGTGCCACCAGTGATCGGGACAGGGTGGAGGGTGAGCAGTTCTTC,CATSDRDRVEGEQFF
.,TRBJ2-2,15,TRBV29-1,.,TGCAGCGTTGAATGGGGTGGGGTCAACACCGGGGAGCTGTTTTTT,CSVEWGGVNTGELFF
.,TRBJ2-1,14,TRBV24-1,TRBD2,TGTGCCACAGGGGGACTAGCGGAACACAATGAGCAGTTCTTC,CATGGLAEHNEQFF